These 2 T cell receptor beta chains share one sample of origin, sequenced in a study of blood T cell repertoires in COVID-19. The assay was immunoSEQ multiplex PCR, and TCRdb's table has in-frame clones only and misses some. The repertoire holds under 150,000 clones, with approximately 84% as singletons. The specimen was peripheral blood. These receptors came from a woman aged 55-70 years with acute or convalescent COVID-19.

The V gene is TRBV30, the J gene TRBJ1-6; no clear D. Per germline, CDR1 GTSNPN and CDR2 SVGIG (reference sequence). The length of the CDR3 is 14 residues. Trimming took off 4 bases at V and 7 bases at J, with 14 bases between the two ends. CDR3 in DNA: TGTGCCTGGAAGTGGGAGGGCAGGAATTCACCCCTCCACTTT. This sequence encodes CAWKWEGRNSPLHF.

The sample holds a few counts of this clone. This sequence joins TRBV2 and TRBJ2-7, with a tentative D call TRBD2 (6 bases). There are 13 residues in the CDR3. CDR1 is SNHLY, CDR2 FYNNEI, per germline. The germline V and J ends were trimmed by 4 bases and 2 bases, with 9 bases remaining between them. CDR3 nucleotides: TGTGCCAGCAGTGTCAGGAGGGCCTACGAGCAGTACTTC. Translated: CASSVRRAYEQYF.